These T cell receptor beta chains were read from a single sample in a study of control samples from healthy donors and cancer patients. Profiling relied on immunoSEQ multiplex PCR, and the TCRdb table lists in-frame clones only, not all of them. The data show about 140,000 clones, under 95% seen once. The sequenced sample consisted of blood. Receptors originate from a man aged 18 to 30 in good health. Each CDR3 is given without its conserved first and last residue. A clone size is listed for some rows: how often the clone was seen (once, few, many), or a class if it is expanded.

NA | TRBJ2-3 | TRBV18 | ASSPIGGNTDTQY
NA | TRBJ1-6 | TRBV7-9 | ASSYSSYNSPLH
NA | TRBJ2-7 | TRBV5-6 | ASSATLSSYEQY
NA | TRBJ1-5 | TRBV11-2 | ASSLGWLGVGNQPQH
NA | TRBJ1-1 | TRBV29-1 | SVEEGREAF
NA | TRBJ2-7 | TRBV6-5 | ASSMRQGKDEQY
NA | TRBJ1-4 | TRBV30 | AWSLSQGRLEKLF
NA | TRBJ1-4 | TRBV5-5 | ASSTSAEKLF
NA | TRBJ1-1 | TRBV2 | ASSEAHTGDEAF
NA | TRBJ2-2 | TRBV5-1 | ASSLRGDRVSRGTGELF
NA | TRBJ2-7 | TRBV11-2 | ASSLEVRQQY
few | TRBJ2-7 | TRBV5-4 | ASSSGTGEGLQY
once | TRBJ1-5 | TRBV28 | ASSTVGQGINQPQH
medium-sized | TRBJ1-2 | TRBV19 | ASSLNRDRDNYGYT
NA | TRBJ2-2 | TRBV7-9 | ASEGAVANTGELF
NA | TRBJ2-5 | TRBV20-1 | SATGKETQY
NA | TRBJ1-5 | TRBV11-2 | ASSLGLSLPQH
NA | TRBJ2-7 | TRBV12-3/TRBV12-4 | ASSEGHGYEQY
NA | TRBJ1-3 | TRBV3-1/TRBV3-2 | ASTSDRAGGNTIY
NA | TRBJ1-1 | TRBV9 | ASSVGGASFEAF
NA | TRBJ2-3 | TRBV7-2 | ASSLALFAGGTPDTQY
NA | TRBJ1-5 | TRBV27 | ASSHRGLGQPQH
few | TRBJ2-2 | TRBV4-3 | ASSHVYRQGATGELF
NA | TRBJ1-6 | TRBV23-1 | ASSQSPQLYNSPLH
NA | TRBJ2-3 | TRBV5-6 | ASSLVGDISTDTQY
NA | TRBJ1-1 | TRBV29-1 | SVVRGNTEAF
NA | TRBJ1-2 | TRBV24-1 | ATSDPGRIDGYT
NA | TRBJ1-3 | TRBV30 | AWGTGARNTIY
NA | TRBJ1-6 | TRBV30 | AWSVIEWGDSPLH
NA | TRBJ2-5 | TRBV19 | ASSRGAQETQY
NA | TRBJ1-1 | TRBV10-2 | ASSPGTGIGDTEAF
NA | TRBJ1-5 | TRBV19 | ASSILADTRNQPQH
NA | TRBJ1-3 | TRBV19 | ASSISAGTYPSGNTIY